These T cell receptor beta chains were read from a single sample in a study of human T cells and chemical hapten exposure. TCRdb reprocessed the RACE reads with MiXCR, giving one entry per CDR3 protein. The table records more than 250,000 distinct CDR3 sequences, approximately 8.6% of them present only once. This specimen consisted of whole blood, obtained in connection with sensitization to the hapten diphenylcyclopropenone (DPC). The receptor set was obtained from a woman aged 40 to 50 with alopecia areata. Some clones in this sample may be carry-over from other donors' samples. Each CDR3 is given with its conserved first and last residue.

v_gene | CDR3aa
TRBV28 | CASPPAGGSYEQYF
TRBV2 | CASSLQGLNEQFF
TRBV24-1 | CATSLTDPTDTQYF
TRBV6-2/TRBV6-3 | CASSYRRDFNEQYF
TRBV20-1 | CSARGVGLEAFF
TRBV4-1 | CASSPRRGDVTGELFF
TRBV28 | CASSLGYRPGAYNEQFF
TRBV6-2/TRBV6-3 | CASRTPGQNEQYF
TRBV6-6 | CASSYSSQGLRGYTF
TRBV7-2 | CASSPNSGGETQYF
TRBV7-2 | CASSLALGGLAGVEQFF
TRBV6-2/TRBV6-3 | CASSYSPTARDTQYF
TRBV5-1 | CASSAGDITDTQYF
TRBV9 | CASSGMGVGNTEAFF
TRBV28 | CASSLLGLAGSYEQYF
TRBV29-1 | CSVEGDRGPYNEQFF
TRBV2 | CASTPSGSSYNEQFF
TRBV6-5 | CASSYSRRGRSEQYF
TRBV20-1 | CSASGVEGDTQYF
TRBV27 | CASNTNTGELFF
TRBV6-5 | CASSQIGLAGPGSRTGELFF
TRBV30 | CAWIQAQDNEQFF
TRBV28 | CASSLGGRGPYEQYF
TRBV4-2 | CASSQDVGGTQYF
TRBV28 | CASSLSGYHYEQYF
TRBV7-2 | CASSLYHPGHGYTF
TRBV15 | CATSRGKDTRYGYTF
TRBV28 | CASSLDRALGNYGYTF
TRBV7-2 | CASSPGSGTDNEQFF
TRBV4-2 | CASSQVRREGDTQYF
TRBV6-6 | CASSVPDGGSGYTF
TRBV29-1 | CSVDARATEAFF
TRBV9 | CASSSHGTVYGYTF
TRBV6-2/TRBV6-3 | CASRERQGNRNTYEQYF
TRBV27 | CASSLTPTGQDTEAFF
TRBV5-6 | CASSLAHF
TRBV20-1 | CSAFKNIQYF
TRBV6-5 | CASLGGARYNEQFF
TRBV5-4 | CASSGQGSTEAFF
TRBV27 | CASSLTGKLSYNEQFF
TRBV6-1 | CASKKQGAREKLFF
TRBV20-1 | CSARDGVYSYEQYF
TRBV12-3/TRBV12-4 | CASRINGQETQYF
TRBV7-6 | CASSLGGGQSYEQYF
TRBV7-2 | CASSSRLEPSRDEQFF
TRBV6-5 | CASRRTETYEQYF
TRBV20-1 | CSARDPGQGNSPLHF
TRBV9 | CASSAGAASSYEQYF
TRBV6-1 | CASRLGLGEQYF
TRBV3-1 | CASSQVGKTGHEQFF
TRBV7-2 | CASSRTGFHYGYTF
TRBV7-3 | CASSFAQTDTQYF
TRBV7-2 | CASSLDYSYNEQFF
TRBV7-9 | CASSTRTGSDSGANVLTF
TRBV5-1 | CASSQGLGAGETQYF
TRBV14 | CASSQAAGGYEQYF
TRBV20-1 | CSARAGLAQGDTQYF
TRBV7-8 | CASTLLSSGTRYEQYF